The rows below give T cell receptor beta chains drawn from one sample of a study of blood T cells in healthy people across ages. Each CDR3 protein gets one entry after TCRdb re-called the 5' RACE reads with MiXCR. The sample has roughly 1,100,000 distinct CDR3 sequences; 20% to 25% are singletons. These data also featured in a second study, about T cells of mothers and their children.

Input material: blood. The receptors originated from a girl aged 2-10 years in good health. Both conserved end residues are part of each CDR3. The D gene is left open where the match is weak. A row's size may be missing; if present it is once, few, many or a size class.

cdr3_aa: CASRSSSGMNEQFF
cdr3_nt: TGCGCCAGCAGGAGTTCTAGCGGGATGAATGAGCAGTTCTTC
d_call: TRBD2
j_call: TRBJ2-1
v_call: TRBV4-1
clone_size: few

cdr3_aa: CATSDPGPFGGELFF
cdr3_nt: TGTGCCACCAGTGATCCGGGACCCTTCGGGGGGGAGCTGTTTTTT
d_call: -
j_call: TRBJ2-2
v_call: TRBV24-1
clone_size: few

cdr3_aa: CASSKGGGEYF
cdr3_nt: TGTGCCAGCAGCAAAGGTGGAGGGGAGTACTTC
d_call: -
j_call: TRBJ2-5
v_call: TRBV21-1
clone_size: few

cdr3_aa: CASSLARTSQQETQYF
cdr3_nt: TGTGCCAGCAGCTTAGCGCGGACTAGCCAACAAGAGACCCAGTACTTC
d_call: TRBD2
j_call: TRBJ2-5
v_call: TRBV7-9
clone_size: few

cdr3_aa: CASSRDVSYTF
cdr3_nt: TGTGCCAGCAGCCGGGACGTCAGCTACACCTTC
d_call: -
j_call: TRBJ1-2
v_call: TRBV7-9
clone_size: few

cdr3_aa: CSLRSLETQYF
cdr3_nt: TGCAGTCTCCGGAGCTTAGAGACCCAGTACTTC
d_call: -
j_call: TRBJ2-5
v_call: TRBV20-1
clone_size: -

cdr3_aa: CASSQGGIGKLFF
cdr3_nt: TGCGCCAGCAGCCAAGGTGGGATCGGAAAACTGTTTTTT
d_call: -
j_call: TRBJ1-4
v_call: TRBV4-3
clone_size: -

cdr3_aa: CASSFRTDNERFF
cdr3_nt: TGTGCCAGCAGCTTCCGGACTGATAATGAGCGGTTCTTC
d_call: -
j_call: TRBJ2-1
v_call: TRBV7-3
clone_size: -

cdr3_aa: CASSLRDRGRDTEAFF
cdr3_nt: TGTGCCAGCAGCCTTAGGGACAGGGGGCGCGACACTGAAGCTTTCTTT
d_call: TRBD1
j_call: TRBJ1-1
v_call: TRBV11-1
clone_size: few

cdr3_aa: CASRTGENEKLFF
cdr3_nt: TGTGCCAGCAGAACAGGGGAAAATGAAAAACTGTTTTTT
d_call: TRBD1
j_call: TRBJ1-4
v_call: TRBV27
clone_size: few

cdr3_aa: CASSSRERAEQYF
cdr3_nt: TGTGCCAGCAGCTCCAGGGAGCGGGCCGAGCAGTACTTC
d_call: -
j_call: TRBJ2-7
v_call: TRBV7-9
clone_size: -

cdr3_aa: CASSLSLDRRFEAFF
cdr3_nt: TGCGCCAGCAGCTTGAGCCTCGACAGGAGATTTGAAGCTTTCTTT
d_call: -
j_call: TRBJ1-1
v_call: TRBV5-1
clone_size: few

cdr3_aa: CASSQGPGQGSGANVLTF
cdr3_nt: TGCGCCAGCAGCCAAGGCCCTGGACAGGGCTCTGGGGCCAACGTCCTGACTTTC
d_call: TRBD1
j_call: TRBJ2-6
v_call: TRBV4-1
clone_size: -

cdr3_aa: CASSPTSGRLGGELFF
cdr3_nt: TGTGCCAGCAGTCCTACTAGCGGGAGATTGGGCGGGGAGCTGTTTTTT
d_call: TRBD2
j_call: TRBJ2-2
v_call: TRBV12-3/TRBV12-4
clone_size: -

cdr3_aa: CASSRPKGGQETQYF
cdr3_nt: TGTGCCAGCAGCCGCCCAAAGGGGGGGCAAGAGACCCAGTACTTC
d_call: -
j_call: TRBJ2-5
v_call: TRBV7-9
clone_size: few

cdr3_aa: CATSKGLEYEQYF
cdr3_nt: TGTGCCACCAGCAAGGGACTGGAGTACGAGCAGTACTTC
d_call: -
j_call: TRBJ2-7
v_call: TRBV24-1
clone_size: few

cdr3_aa: CASSLGRLRPFF
cdr3_nt: TGTGCCAGCAGTTTGGGGAGACTCCGGCCGTTTTTT
d_call: -
j_call: TRBJ1-4
v_call: TRBV28
clone_size: -

cdr3_aa: CASNQRLAGAYEQYF
cdr3_nt: TGCGCCAGCAACCAACGACTAGCGGGGGCCTACGAGCAGTACTTC
d_call: TRBD2
j_call: TRBJ2-7
v_call: TRBV4-3
clone_size: -

cdr3_aa: CASSQDPYNEQFF
cdr3_nt: TGCGCCAGCAGCCAAGACCCTTACAATGAGCAGTTCTTC
d_call: -
j_call: TRBJ2-1
v_call: TRBV4-1
clone_size: many

cdr3_aa: CASSHSGEFYEQYF
cdr3_nt: TGTGCCAGCAGCCATAGCGGGGAGTTCTACGAGCAGTACTTC
d_call: TRBD2
j_call: TRBJ2-7
v_call: TRBV7-2
clone_size: few

cdr3_aa: CASSEGDRYLQYF
cdr3_nt: TGTGCCAGCAGCGAAGGGGACAGATATTTGCAGTACTTC
d_call: TRBD1
j_call: TRBJ2-5
v_call: TRBV2
clone_size: -